This TCR beta chain is from a study of blood T cell repertoires in COVID-19. As for the study in general: COVID-19 samples collected from the United States, Italy and Spain covered acute and convalescent phases. The analysed material was cDNA or gDNA that came from T cells, B-cell-depleted T cells, or PBMCs.

In the authors' workflow: Quantification of nucleated cells was approximated via reference gene primer amplification. Generated by immunoSEQ multiplex PCR, the TCRdb table keeps only in-frame clones and is missing some. The V and J calls and clone size come from that table; D and trimming were worked out from the DNA. The sample contains just over 300,000 clones, just under 90% of which appear only once. Germline CDR1 is LNHDA and CDR2 is SQIVND (reference sequence). CDR3 length equals 13 residues. With 7 bases removed from V and 4 bases from J, the gap between germline ends came to 13 bases. The Seattle patients joined while their infection was active and were tracked longitudinally afterward.

The sequence was collected from a woman in her twenties or thirties with COVID-19, enrolled during active disease. V and J are TRBV19 and TRBJ1-1; a weak D match, TRBD1 (5 bases). What was sequenced was peripheral blood. Written as DNA, the CDR3 is TGTGCCAGTATCCTGATGGGGGGCACTGAAGCTTTCTTT. Its protein product is CASILMGGTEAFF.